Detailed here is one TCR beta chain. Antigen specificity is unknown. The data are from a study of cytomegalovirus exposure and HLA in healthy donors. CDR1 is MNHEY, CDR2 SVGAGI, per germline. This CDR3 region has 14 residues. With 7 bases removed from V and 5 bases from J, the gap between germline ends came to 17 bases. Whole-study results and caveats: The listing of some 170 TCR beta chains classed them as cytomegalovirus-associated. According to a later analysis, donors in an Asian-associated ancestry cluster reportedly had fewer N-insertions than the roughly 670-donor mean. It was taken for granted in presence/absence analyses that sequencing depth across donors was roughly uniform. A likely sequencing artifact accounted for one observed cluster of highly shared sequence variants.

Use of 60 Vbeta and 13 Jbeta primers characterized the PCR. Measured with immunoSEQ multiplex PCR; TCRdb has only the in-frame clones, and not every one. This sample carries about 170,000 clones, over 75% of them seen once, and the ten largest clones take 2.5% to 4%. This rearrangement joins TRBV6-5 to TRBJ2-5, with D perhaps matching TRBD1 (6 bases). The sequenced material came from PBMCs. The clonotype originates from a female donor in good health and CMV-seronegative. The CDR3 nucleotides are TGTGCCAGCACCCTGGCCGGGACATGGGAGACCCAGTACTTC. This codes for CASTLAGTWETQYF.